The present T cell receptor (beta chain) was sequenced within a study of T cell repertoires in cytomegalovirus infection. Looking at the study overall: It can be stated that public TCR beta signatures indicated CMV infection as well as a matching HLA type. Study findings and constraints: Totalled public TCR beta family frequency picked out people who carried CMV plus the relevant HLA. Clonotypes of TCR beta that were HLA-C-restricted and CMV-specific dominated the ex vivo response.

The germline V gene has CDR1 SGHTA and CDR2 FQGNSA. With V trimmed by 6 bases and J by 2 bases, 14 bases remained unmatched. This CDR3 comprises 17 residues. This clonotype was seen repeatedly, ten times or more. Antigen specificity is unknown. TCRdb used MiXCR to reprocess the reads, holding one entry per CDR3 protein. The sample gives about 51,000 distinct CDR3 sequences, around 18% of which show up once; about 30% is in the top ten. The sample consisted of CD8+ T cells from cultured PBMCs, taken from culture after CMV antigen stimulation. This sequence was found in a human donor in good health (CMV status not recorded). Some clones in this sample may be carry-over from other donors' samples. This chain links TRBV7-2 with TRBJ1-1, with 8 positions matching TRBD1. CDR3 nucleotide sequence: TGTGCCAGCAGTTCTAGGACAGGGCAAGATCTAAACACTGAAGCTTTCTTT. Amino acid sequence: CASSSRTGQDLNTEAFF. The whole variable domain, filled in from reference TRBV7-2 and TRBJ1-1, reads GAGVSQSPSNKVTEKGKDVELRCDPISGHTALYWYRQSLGQGLEFLIYFQGNSAPDKSGLPSDRFSAERTGGSVSTLTIQRTQQEDSAVYLCASSSRTGQDLNTEAFFGQGTRLTVV.